Listed below are T cell receptor beta chains from one sample, sequenced in a study of CD8 T cells in Susac syndrome. A single record per CDR3 protein comes from TCRdb applying MiXCR to the immunoSEQ multiplex PCR reads. The repertoire holds a few hundred thousand distinct CDR3 sequences, with about 93% as singletons. The source material was CD8+ T cells from PBMCs. Receptor source: a human donor with multiple sclerosis. CDR3s include the opening cysteine and the closing phenylalanine or tryptophan. D genes are given only for firm matches. Clone size appears in some rows only: once, few, many, or a class for an expanded clone.

j_call: TRBJ2-7
d_call: TRBD1
v_call: TRBV9
clone_size: NA
cdr3_aa: CASSVSGTASYEQYF
cdr3_nt: TGTGCCAGCAGCGTTTCCGGGACAGCTTCCTACGAGCAGTACTTC

j_call: TRBJ2-7
d_call: NA
v_call: TRBV30
clone_size: NA
cdr3_aa: CAWSVGQNHEQYF
cdr3_nt: TGTGCCTGGAGTGTAGGGCAAAACCACGAGCAGTACTTC

j_call: TRBJ1-2
d_call: TRBD1
v_call: TRBV7-9
clone_size: NA
cdr3_aa: CASSLATGGAKGYTF
cdr3_nt: TGTGCCAGCAGCTTAGCTACAGGGGGCGCAAAAGGCTACACCTTC

j_call: TRBJ1-4
d_call: TRBD1
v_call: TRBV6-5
clone_size: NA
cdr3_aa: CASSYVYRDRGEKLFF
cdr3_nt: TGTGCCAGCAGTTACGTTTACCGGGACAGAGGGGAAAAACTGTTTTTT

j_call: TRBJ1-3
d_call: NA
v_call: TRBV30
clone_size: NA
cdr3_aa: CAWEIVGIGNTIYF
cdr3_nt: TGTGCCTGGGAAATCGTTGGTATTGGAAACACCATATATTTT

j_call: TRBJ2-1
d_call: NA
v_call: TRBV6-5
clone_size: once
cdr3_aa: CASSQIDNEQFF
cdr3_nt: TGTGCCAGCAGTCAAATCGACAATGAGCAGTTCTTC

j_call: TRBJ2-1
d_call: NA
v_call: TRBV2
clone_size: NA
cdr3_aa: CASKQGREQFF
cdr3_nt: TGTGCCAGCAAACAGGGTCGTGAGCAGTTCTTC

j_call: TRBJ2-1
d_call: TRBD1
v_call: TRBV9
clone_size: once
cdr3_aa: CASSGTGINEQFF
cdr3_nt: TGTGCCAGCTCCGGGACAGGTATCAATGAGCAGTTCTTC

j_call: TRBJ2-3
d_call: TRBD1
v_call: TRBV29-1
clone_size: NA
cdr3_aa: CSVHTGQGRDTQYF
cdr3_nt: TGCAGCGTTCATACGGGACAGGGGCGGGATACGCAGTATTTT

j_call: TRBJ2-1
d_call: TRBD2
v_call: TRBV9
clone_size: NA
cdr3_aa: CASSPAGGGNNEQFF
cdr3_nt: TGTGCCAGCAGCCCTGCCGGGGGGGGAAACAATGAGCAGTTCTTC

j_call: TRBJ2-7
d_call: NA
v_call: TRBV4-3
clone_size: NA
cdr3_aa: CASSQGPYYEQYF
cdr3_nt: TGCGCCAGCAGCCAAGGGCCTTACTACGAGCAGTACTTC

j_call: TRBJ2-7
d_call: NA
v_call: TRBV30
clone_size: NA
cdr3_aa: CASNRPQQASYEQYF
cdr3_nt: TGTGCCTCGAACCGCCCGCAACAAGCGTCCTACGAGCAGTACTTC

j_call: TRBJ1-1
d_call: NA
v_call: TRBV18
clone_size: NA
cdr3_aa: CASSPLPPNTEAFF
cdr3_nt: TGTGCCAGCTCACCACTACCTCCGAACACTGAAGCTTTCTTT

j_call: TRBJ2-2
d_call: TRBD2
v_call: TRBV27
clone_size: once
cdr3_aa: CASSHLASGGTGGELFF
cdr3_nt: TGTGCCAGCAGCCATCTTGCGAGCGGGGGGACCGGCGGGGAGCTGTTTTTT

j_call: TRBJ2-5
d_call: TRBD1
v_call: TRBV27
clone_size: NA
cdr3_aa: CASSKSPPPGQGGETQYF
cdr3_nt: TGTGCCAGCAGTAAATCGCCACCTCCGGGACAGGGGGGAGAGACCCAGTACTTC

j_call: TRBJ1-1
d_call: TRBD1
v_call: TRBV2
clone_size: once
cdr3_aa: CASSGEGARAFF
cdr3_nt: TGTGCCAGCAGTGGGGAGGGGGCGAGAGCTTTCTTT

j_call: TRBJ2-7
d_call: NA
v_call: TRBV6-2/TRBV6-3
clone_size: NA
cdr3_aa: CASSYSGPSYEQYF
cdr3_nt: TGTGCCAGCAGTTACTCCGGGCCTTCCTACGAGCAGTACTTC

j_call: TRBJ2-3
d_call: NA
v_call: TRBV5-4
clone_size: NA
cdr3_aa: CASSLTAATDTQYF
cdr3_nt: TGTGCCAGCAGCTTGACGGCGGCCACAGATACGCAGTATTTT

j_call: TRBJ2-7
d_call: NA
v_call: TRBV7-9
clone_size: NA
cdr3_aa: CASSLGGTGREQYF
cdr3_nt: TGTGCCAGCAGCTTAGGAGGGACCGGACGGGAGCAGTACTTC

j_call: TRBJ2-5
d_call: NA
v_call: TRBV12-3/TRBV12-4
clone_size: NA
cdr3_aa: CASSMDRLETQYF
cdr3_nt: TGTGCCAGCAGCATGGACAGACTCGAGACCCAGTACTTC

j_call: TRBJ2-5
d_call: NA
v_call: TRBV7-8
clone_size: NA
cdr3_aa: CASMGGATRTKTQYF
cdr3_nt: TGTGCCAGCATGGGGGGCGCGACTAGAACGAAGACCCAGTACTTC

j_call: TRBJ2-7
d_call: NA
v_call: TRBV30
clone_size: NA
cdr3_aa: CAWRGAELEEQYF
cdr3_nt: TGTGCCTGGAGGGGAGCGGAACTTGAGGAGCAGTACTTC

j_call: TRBJ1-1
d_call: NA
v_call: TRBV11-2
clone_size: NA
cdr3_aa: CASSLVMAGLNTEAFF
cdr3_nt: TGTGCCAGCAGCTTAGTAATGGCAGGGTTAAACACTGAAGCTTTCTTT

j_call: TRBJ2-1
d_call: NA
v_call: TRBV30
clone_size: NA
cdr3_aa: CASHTYNEQFF
cdr3_nt: TGTGCCTCCCACACCTACAATGAGCAGTTCTTC

j_call: TRBJ2-1
d_call: TRBD2
v_call: TRBV20-1
clone_size: once
cdr3_aa: CSARIVGLAGDYNEQFF
cdr3_nt: TGCAGTGCTAGAATCGTTGGACTAGCGGGGGATTACAATGAGCAGTTCTTC

j_call: TRBJ2-1
d_call: NA
v_call: TRBV5-1
clone_size: NA
cdr3_aa: CASSWVGEGDEQFF
cdr3_nt: TGCGCCAGCAGCTGGGTGGGAGAAGGAGATGAGCAGTTCTTC

j_call: TRBJ2-7
d_call: NA
v_call: TRBV4-1
clone_size: NA
cdr3_aa: CASSPATASYEQYF
cdr3_nt: TGCGCCAGCAGCCCGGCGACAGCGTCCTACGAGCAGTACTTC

j_call: TRBJ1-2
d_call: NA
v_call: TRBV9
clone_size: NA
cdr3_aa: CASSVDLTGTNFF
cdr3_nt: TGTGCCAGCAGCGTAGATCTCACCGGGACAAATTTCTTC

j_call: TRBJ1-1
d_call: NA
v_call: TRBV27
clone_size: NA
cdr3_aa: CASSLKGLNTEAFF
cdr3_nt: TGTGCCAGCAGTTTAAAGGGTTTGAACACTGAAGCTTTCTTT

j_call: TRBJ2-1
d_call: TRBD2
v_call: TRBV30
clone_size: NA
cdr3_aa: CAWSVLAGAPLEQFF
cdr3_nt: TGTGCCTGGAGTGTACTAGCGGGGGCCCCGCTGGAGCAGTTCTTC

j_call: TRBJ2-2
d_call: NA
v_call: TRBV27
clone_size: NA
cdr3_aa: CASSLSSPDTGELFF
cdr3_nt: TGTGCCAGCAGTTTATCTTCCCCGGACACCGGGGAGCTGTTTTTT

j_call: TRBJ2-7
d_call: NA
v_call: TRBV19
clone_size: NA
cdr3_aa: CASSPGTFGSYEQYF
cdr3_nt: TGTGCCAGTAGTCCGGGGACATTCGGCTCCTACGAGCAGTACTTC